These T cell receptor beta chains were read from a single sample in a study of Ad26.COV2.S vaccination and SARS-CoV-2 variants. Here immunoSEQ multiplex PCR was the method, and the copy in TCRdb shows in-frame clones only, minus some. The profile shows roughly 500,000 clones, around nine tenths of them singletons. The specimen was peripheral blood, collected in a trial of Ad26.COV2.S vaccine versus placebo. These receptors originate from a person between 18 and 65 years old who received the Ad26.COV2.S COVID-19 vaccine or a placebo. CDR3s include the opening cysteine and the closing phenylalanine or tryptophan. D genes are given only for firm matches. Clone size appears in some rows only: once, few, many, or a class for an expanded clone.

d_gene,len,v_gene,abundance,j_gene,CDR3aa,CDR3nt
TRBD1,18,TRBV6-2/TRBV6-3,NA,TRBJ2-2,CASSLNSMTGVNTGELFF,TGTGCCAGCAGTCTTAACTCCATGACAGGGGTAAACACCGGGGAGCTGTTTTTT
NA,14,TRBV15,NA,TRBJ1-1,CATGGGSLNTEAFF,TGTGCCACCGGGGGAGGGTCCCTGAACACTGAAGCTTTCTTT
NA,15,TRBV15,NA,TRBJ2-3,CATSTSTLAADTQYF,TGTGCCACCAGCACCTCCACCCTGGCAGCAGATACGCAGTATTTT
TRBD1,12,TRBV12-3/TRBV12-4,NA,TRBJ1-6,CASRTGVSPLHF,TGTGCCAGCAGAACAGGGGTTTCACCCCTCCACTTT
TRBD2,15,TRBV11-2,NA,TRBJ2-7,CASSQEVTSNYEQYF,TGTGCCAGCAGCCAAGAGGTGACTAGCAACTACGAGCAGTACTTC
NA,11,TRBV2,NA,TRBJ1-1,CASMFATEAFF,TGTGCCAGCATGTTCGCCACTGAAGCTTTCTTT
TRBD2,15,TRBV13,NA,TRBJ2-1,CASSLGTSGRFGLVF,TGTGCCAGCAGCTTAGGGACTAGCGGGAGGTTTGGTTTGGTCTTC
NA,12,TRBV11-1,NA,TRBJ2-1,CASSRGVREQFF,TGTGCCAGCAGCCGAGGTGTTAGGGAGCAGTTCTTC
NA,13,TRBV6-5,NA,TRBJ1-1,CASRQGQDTEAFF,TGTGCCAGCAGGCAGGGGCAGGACACTGAAGCTTTCTTT
NA,13,TRBV19,NA,TRBJ2-7,CATRHSTSYEQYF,TGTGCCACCCGCCACAGTACTTCCTACGAGCAGTACTTC
TRBD2,19,TRBV6-1,once,TRBJ2-6,CASSEGLAGLLLGANVLTF,TGTGCCAGCAGTGAAGGACTAGCGGGACTACTCTTGGGGGCCAACGTCCTGACTTTC
NA,17,TRBV7-2,NA,TRBJ2-4,CASSLARFAGTKNIQYF,TGTGCCAGCAGCTTAGCGCGCTTTGCCGGGACAAAAAACATTCAGTACTTC
NA,15,TRBV6-6,NA,TRBJ1-1,CASSFTEKRGAEAFF,TGTGCCAGCAGTTTTACGGAAAAAAGGGGTGCTGAAGCTTTCTTT